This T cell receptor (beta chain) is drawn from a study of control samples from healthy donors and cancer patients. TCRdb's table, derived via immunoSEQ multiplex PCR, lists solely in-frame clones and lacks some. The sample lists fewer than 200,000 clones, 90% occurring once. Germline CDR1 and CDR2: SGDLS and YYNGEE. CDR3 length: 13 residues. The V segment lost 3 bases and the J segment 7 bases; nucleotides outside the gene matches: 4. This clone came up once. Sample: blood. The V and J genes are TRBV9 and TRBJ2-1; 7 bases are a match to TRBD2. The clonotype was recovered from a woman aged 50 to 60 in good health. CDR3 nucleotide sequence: TGTGCCAGCAGCGCCGGGACTAAAAATGAGCAGTTCTTC. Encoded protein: CASSAGTKNEQFF.